Each of the 27 T cell receptor beta chains below was sequenced from the same sample in a study of identical twins. Via MiXCR, TCRdb re-called the 5' RACE reads, giving one row per CDR3 protein. Found here are a few hundred thousand distinct CDR3 sequences, about 18% of them singletons; the top ten hold 9.5% to 15%. The specimen was naive T cells sorted from blood. These receptors all come from a man aged 45-65 years in good health.

The rearrangement joins TRBV3-1 to TRBJ2-5, with 7 bases identical to TRBD1. This CDR3 comprises 15 residues. Germline V gene data show CDR1 as LGHDT and CDR2 as YNNKEL (reference sequence). V shed 3 bases, J shed 5 bases, and the junction held 9 bases outside the gene matches. The CDR3 reads CASSQTRDSWETQYF. The CDR3 bases are TGTGCCAGCAGCCAGACCCGGGACAGTTGGGAGACCCAGTACTTC.

The chain uses TRBV3-1 and TRBJ2-1; TRBD1 agrees at 9 bases. The CDR3 covers 14 residues. V lost 3 bases and J lost 5; bases outside the gene matches: 2. Per the germline V gene, CDR1 is LGHDT and CDR2 is YNNKEL (reference sequence). The CDR3: CASSQGQGHNEQFF. CDR3 DNA: TGTGCCAGCAGCCAGGGACAGGGACACAATGAGCAGTTCTTC.

In this sample, this clonotype turned up many times. The rearrangement uses TRBV6-2 or TRBV6-3 and TRBJ2-6; D remains ambiguous. This CDR3 comprises 15 residues. Germline CDR1 and CDR2: MNHEY and SVGEGT. The V end lost 4 bases, the J end lost 0 bases, and 7 bases lay between the germline ends. This chain's CDR3 is CASSLASSGANVLTF. The DNA of the CDR3 is TGTGCCAGCAGTTTAGCTAGCTCTGGGGCCAACGTCCTGACTTTC.

In this sample, this clonotype turned up many times. V and J are TRBV7-9 and TRBJ2-7; 11 bases are a match to TRBD2. CDR1 SEHNR and CDR2 FQNEAQ come from the germline V gene (reference sequence). The CDR3 runs to 13 residues. V shed 5 bases and J 9 bases; nucleotides not matched to a gene: 6. CDR3 coding DNA: TGTGCCAGCAGCACTAGCGGGGGTATCGGGCAGTACTTC. It specifies CASSTSGGIGQYF.

This clonotype was seen ten or more times. The genes are TRBV19 and TRBJ2-7; D ambiguous. This CDR3 spans 14 amino acids. Germline V lookup: CDR1 LNHDA, CDR2 SQIVND (reference sequence). V lost 8 bases and J 2 bases, leaving 16 bases between the germline ends. CDR3 DNA sequence: TGTGCCAGTCGTTCCACGGGTAGTACCTACGAGCAGTACTTC. It is translated as CASRSTGSTYEQYF.

The chain carries TRBV6-2 or TRBV6-3 and TRBJ2-7; D remains ambiguous. Deletions cut 2 bases from V and 0 bases from J, with 11 bases between. Germline-derived CDR1 and CDR2 are MNHEY and SVGEGT. CDR3 length: 15 residues. The CDR3 DNA is TGTGCCAGCAGTTACGGGCGGTTCATCTCCTACGAGCAGTACTTC. Amino acids: CASSYGRFISYEQYF.

In this sample, this clonotype turned up a few times. The rearrangement links TRBV6-5 to TRBJ2-5; tentative D call: TRBD1 (5 bases). The CDR3 is 15 amino acids. CDR1 and CDR2 (germline): MNHEY, SVGAGI. The V end was cut by 2 bases, the J end by 2 bases, with 12 bases between. DNA of the CDR3: TGTGCCAGCAGTTACCTAGGACATAGGCAAGAGACCCAGTACTTC. This sequence encodes CASSYLGHRQETQYF.

The table lists this clonotype with many counts. This sequence joins TRBV6-2 or TRBV6-3 and TRBJ2-7, with 7 positions matching TRBD2. The ends lost 5 bases at V and 4 bases at J; junction bases unmatched: 2. The CDR3 is 12 amino acids. Germline V gene data show CDR1 as MNHEY and CDR2 as SVGEGT. This chain's CDR3 is CASSRLAYEQYF. CDR3 DNA sequence: TGTGCCAGCAGTCGACTAGCTTACGAGCAGTACTTC.

The sample holds many counts of this clonotype. The V gene is TRBV5-1, the J gene TRBJ2-3, with D perhaps TRBD2 (6 bases). Deletions cut 5 bases from V and 6 bases from J, with 7 bases between. There are 11 residues in the CDR3. Germline loops: CDR1 SGHRS, CDR2 YFSETQ. CDR3 bases: TGCGCCAGCAGGGAGGGGGATACGCAGTATTTT. Translation: CASREGDTQYF.

This clonotype was seen many times. This chain connects TRBV20-1 to TRBJ2-7; the match to TRBD1 covers 9 bases. The germline gives CDR1 DFQATT, CDR2 SNEGSKA (reference sequence). This CDR3 is built from 13 residues. J lost 4 bases, V lost 5 bases, and 6 bases had no gene match. CDR3 sequence: CSAGRTGDYEQYF. The CDR3 DNA sequence: TGCAGTGCTGGGCGGACAGGGGATTACGAGCAGTACTTC.

Concerning this clonotype: One junction end disagrees with the germline gene, perhaps due to a read error. This chain uses TRBV5-5 with TRBJ2-7; possibly TRBD2 for D (5 bases). The V gene's germline CDR1 is SGHKS and CDR2 YYEKEE (reference sequence). The CDR3 spans 15 residues. Here the CDR3 DNA reads TGTGCCAGCAGTTTGGAGAGGGTGAGCTCCTACGAGCAGTACTTC. Encoded protein: CASSLERVSSYEQYF.

The table lists this clonotype with many counts. This chain joins TRBV10-3 and TRBJ2-3; D might be TRBD1 or TRBD2, each matching 5 bases. Germline loops: CDR1 ENHRY, CDR2 SYGVKD. V was shortened by 6 bases and J by 3 bases, with 16 bases between the two germline ends. The CDR3 runs to 15 residues. CDR3 residues: CAISLGRGRTDTQYF. DNA of the CDR3: TGTGCCATCAGCCTAGGCCGGGGCCGTACAGATACGCAGTATTTT.

This clonotype has at least ten counts. The genes are TRBV7-9 and TRBJ1-1; D not resolved. This CDR3 is 13 amino acids long. Between the trimmed V and J ends, which lost 3 bases and 3 bases, there was a span of 8 bases. CDR1 SEHNR and CDR2 FQNEAQ come from the germline V gene (reference sequence). CDR3 amino acids: CASSFTGYTEAFF. The CDR3 nucleotides are TGTGCCAGCAGCTTCACCGGATACACTGAAGCTTTCTTT.

This clonotype came up many times. This rearrangement joins TRBV20-1 to TRBJ1-5; 8 bases fit TRBD1. Trimming removed 5 bases from V and 2 bases from J; junction bases left unmatched: 8. Germline V gene data show CDR1 as DFQATT and CDR2 as SNEGSKA (reference sequence). The CDR3 is 15 residues long. This CDR3 reads CSASTGARGNQPQHF. The CDR3 DNA follows: TGCAGTGCTTCGACAGGGGCTCGAGGCAATCAGCCCCAGCATTTT.

As regards this clonotype: One base away lies a much larger clone, so this may be a sequencing read error. This rearrangement joins TRBV29-1 to TRBJ2-7, with D perhaps matching TRBD1 or TRBD2 (6 bases each). The CDR3 has 13 amino acids. CDR1 SQVTM and CDR2 ANQGSEA come from the germline V gene. This chain's CDR3 is CSVQQGGGYERYF. Written as DNA, the CDR3 is TGCAGCGTCCAACAGGGAGGAGGGTACGAGCGGTACTTC.

This clonotype has a handful of counts. The J gene is TRBJ1-4, the V gene TRBV15; D gene unclear. Germline V gives CDR1 LNHNV, CDR2 YYDKDF (reference sequence). The V and J ends lost 8 bases and 3 bases respectively, with 10 bases between them. This CDR3 comprises 13 residues. CDR3 sequence: CATATGPNEKLFF. CDR3 bases: TGTGCCACCGCGACGGGTCCTAATGAAAAACTGTTTTTT.

This clonotype was counted at least ten times. V usage is TRBV12-3 or TRBV12-4 and J usage is TRBJ2-1; 7 nucleotides align to TRBD2. The CDR3 is 17 amino acids. With 5 bases clipped from V and 5 bases from J, the junction kept 15 bases outside the gene matches. CDR3 in amino acids: CASSESGTGGTHNEQFF. The CDR3 bases are TGTGCCAGCAGTGAATCCGGGACGGGGGGTACCCACAATGAGCAGTTCTTC.

The chain has TRBV20-1 and TRBJ2-7; D is possibly TRBD2 (6 bases). Trimming took off 0 bases at V and 4 bases at J, with 16 bases between the two ends. This CDR3 is 15 amino acids long. Germline CDR1 reads DFQATT; CDR2 reads SNEGSKA (reference sequence). This chain's CDR3 is CSARDLVRDSYEQYF. CDR3 sequence (DNA): TGCAGTGCTAGAGATCTTGTCAGGGACTCTTACGAGCAGTACTTC.

The chain combines TRBV11-2 with TRBJ2-1; D possibly uses TRBD1 or TRBD2 (5 bases each). Germline V gives CDR1 SGHAT, CDR2 FQNNGV. This CDR3 comprises 17 residues. V lost 5 bases to trimming and J lost 0 bases, with 17 bases between them. CDR3 sequence: CASSKRGTVSSYNEQFF. In DNA, the CDR3 is TGTGCCAGCAGCAAACGAGGGACGGTAAGCTCCTACAATGAGCAGTTCTTC.

This chain joins TRBV27 and TRBJ2-1, with D maybe TRBD1 (6 bases). Germline V gene data show CDR1 as MNHEY and CDR2 as SMNVEV (reference sequence). The length of the CDR3 is 16 residues. With 7 bases removed from V and 2 bases from J, the gap between germline ends came to 18 bases. This chain's CDR3 is CASTPGTKRTYNEQFF. In nucleotides, the CDR3 is TGTGCCAGCACTCCCGGGACAAAGAGAACCTACAATGAGCAGTTCTTC.

This clonotype was observed a handful of times. The chain joins TRBV6-5 to TRBJ1-2; D remains unclear. This CDR3 spans 15 amino acids. Germline CDR1 and CDR2: MNHEY and SVGAGI. Trimming took 2 bases from V and 2 from J, leaving 12 bases between them. Here the CDR3 reads CASSYGSGRNYGYTF. The DNA of the CDR3 is TGTGCCAGCAGTTACGGGTCCGGAAGAAACTATGGCTACACCTTC.

This clonotype was observed a handful of times. The rearrangement links TRBV20-1 to TRBJ2-1; no clear D gene. The CDR3 length is 11 residues. V was trimmed by 3 bases and J by 5 bases, leaving 5 bases between them. Per the germline V gene, CDR1 is DFQATT and CDR2 is SNEGSKA (reference sequence). The CDR3 sequence is CSASPHNEQFF. The CDR3 region has the DNA TGCAGTGCTAGCCCCCACAATGAGCAGTTCTTC.

This clonotype was counted many times. This chain uses TRBV7-9 with TRBJ2-1; 8 nucleotides align to TRBD1. Germline lookup yields CDR1 SEHNR and CDR2 FQNEAQ (reference sequence). CDR3 size: 15 residues. The V and J ends lost 5 bases and 7 bases, in that order; junction bases with no gene match: 10. The CDR3 DNA follows: TGTGCCAGCAGCCCGGACAGGGCTGGGGGAAATGAGCAGTTCTTC. Protein sequence: CASSPDRAGGNEQFF.

The chain couples TRBV5-1 to TRBJ1-1; no clear D gene. The CDR3 sequence is 17 residues long. Trimming removed 0 bases from V and 6 bases from J, with 21 bases in between. The V gene's germline CDR1 is SGHRS and CDR2 YFSETQ. The CDR3 spells CASSLAGVGQVGAEAFF. CDR3 in DNA: TGCGCCAGCAGCTTGGCTGGGGTAGGGCAGGTTGGGGCTGAAGCTTTCTTT.

The V call is TRBV30, the J call TRBJ1-1; the match to TRBD1 covers 8 bases. The CDR3 sequence is 12 residues long. Losses at the gene ends were 5 bases for V and 10 bases for J; bases not matched to a gene: 9. CDR1 is GTSNPN, CDR2 SVGIG, per germline (reference sequence). CDR3 protein: CAWSQGAGRAFF. CDR3 DNA: TGTGCCTGGTCCCAGGGGGCAGGTAGAGCTTTCTTT. Full variable domain (rest looked up from reference TRBV30 and TRBJ1-1): SQTIHQWPATLVQPVGSPLSLECTVEGTSNPNLYWYRQAAGRGLQLLFYSVGIGQISSEVPQNLSASRPQDRQFILSSKKLLLSDSGFYLCAWSQGAGRAFFGQGTRLTVV.

This clonotype was observed many times. This chain connects TRBV6-5 to TRBJ2-3; 7 nucleotides match TRBD1. Germline lookup yields CDR1 MNHEY and CDR2 SVGAGI. The CDR3 covers 12 residues. Losses at the gene ends were 2 bases for V and 8 bases for J; bases not matched to a gene: 1. This chain's CDR3 is CASSYTGVTQYF. CDR3 coding DNA: TGTGCCAGCAGTTACACAGGGGTTACGCAGTATTTT.

This sequence joins TRBV5-6 and TRBJ2-3; no clear D. CDR1 is SGHDT, CDR2 YYEEEE, per germline. The V gene lost 3 bases and the J gene lost 2 bases, with 16 bases spanning the gap. The CDR3 totals 16 residues. Here the CDR3 reads CASSSPVAEITDTQYF. Written as DNA, the CDR3 is TGTGCCAGCAGCTCCCCTGTGGCAGAAATCACAGATACGCAGTATTTT.